The sequence of this T cell receptor (beta chain) was determined in a study of cytomegalovirus exposure and HLA in healthy donors. Study-wide points: The study reported that TCR beta sequences accurately predicted HLA-A and HLA-B alleles in most subjects.

This CDR3 has 14 amino acids. The V and J ends lost 4 bases and 4 bases, in that order; junction bases with no gene match: 4. Looked up from germline, CDR1 is SGHRS and CDR2 is YFSETQ. Note on this clone: No antigen is known for it.

Both 60 Vbeta primers and 13 Jbeta primers went into the PCR. Per the original methods: About 12 million of the 80 million or so unique TCR beta chains counted in a later analysis were shared. Some clones are missing from TCRdb's copy, which holds only in-frame ones; the method was immunoSEQ multiplex PCR. V and J calls and clone size are given by that table; D and trimming were obtained from the DNA. The table includes more than 85,000 clones, nearly 80% detected once. Sequenced: PBMCs. V usage is TRBV5-1 and J usage is TRBJ2-1, with TRBD1 identical over 8 bases. The receptor was isolated from a man aged 30 to 39 in good health and CMV-seronegative. Here the CDR3 reads CASSPRDRYNEQFF. The CDR3 nucleotides read TGCGCCAGCAGCCCCCGGGACAGGTACAATGAGCAGTTCTTC.